The text below deals with one TCR beta chain. Its antigen is not identified. Time point noted: baseline, week 1 (first vaccination visit). The treatment here: pre-vaccination baseline after standard-of-care therapy. Tumors from donors were new WHO grade 3 or 4 IDH1-mutant astrocytomas with ATRX loss. This specimen comes from a study of a mutant IDH1 vaccine in newly diagnosed glioma. Whole-study context: Before enrollment, patients got radiotherapy alone, temozolomide alone, or mostly the combination. The study's findings and limits: Overall, 80% to 95% of patients had vaccine-induced immune responses. Alterations occurring in top peripheral T cell clonotypes seemed unrelated to pseudoprogression.

This table comes from immunoSEQ multiplex PCR, and its TCRdb copy is limited to in-frame clones, with some not included. The sample contains tens of thousands of clones, just over 90% of which appear only once. Trimming took 5 bases from V and 0 from J, leaving 7 bases between them. Germline-derived CDR1 and CDR2 are LGHNT and FRNRAP. CDR3 length: 13 amino acids. This chain joins TRBV12-5 and TRBJ1-1; D unresolved. The specimen was PBMCs, collected from a glioma patient treated with radiotherapy, temozolomide or both. The sequence was collected from a man aged 35-49 years with glioma. CDR3 sequence reads: CASGRQMNTEAFF. The CDR3 DNA sequence: TGTGCTAGTGGTAGACAAATGAACACTGAAGCTTTCTTT.